This T cell receptor beta chain was found in a study of radiotherapy plus CTLA-4 blockade in lung cancer. This clone was seen a few times. Repertoires were generated with immunoSEQ multiplex PCR, while TCRdb's copy carries only in-frame clones and drops some. The profile covers approximately 81,000 clones, with 78% appearing a single time and 3.5% to 4.5% taken by the ten largest. Germline V gene data show CDR1 as KGHSY and CDR2 as FQNENV. The trim removed 1 base at V and 2 bases at J, leaving 3 bases unmatched. There are 15 residues in the CDR3. The receptor was isolated from a human donor with non-small cell lung cancer who had a partial response to radiotherapy plus ipilimumab. Some clones in this sample may be carry-over from other donors' samples. Here the sequenced sample was peripheral blood, taken from a patient treated with radiotherapy plus ipilimumab. The chain links TRBV16 to TRBJ2-5; 8 bases are a match to TRBD1. The CDR3 sequence: CASSQLQGDQETQYF. CDR3 bases: TGTGCCAGCAGCCAATTACAGGGGGATCAAGAGACCCAGTACTTC.